This is a list of T cell receptor beta chains from one sample in a study of blood T cells in healthy people across ages. Via MiXCR, TCRdb re-called the 5' RACE reads, giving one row per CDR3 protein. Of hundreds of thousands of distinct CDR3 sequences listed, roughly 60% are singletons. The sequencing input was blood. The receptor source for this set is a man between 25 and 39 years old in good health. The CDR3 runs from the conserved cysteine through the conserved F or W. The D gene is left open where the match is weak. A row's size may be missing; if present it is once, few, many or a size class.

TRBD2	NA	TRBV7-3	TRBJ2-1	TGTGCCAGCAGCGGTGGGACGGGGGGGATACACAATGAGCAGTTCTTC	CASSGGTGGIHNEQFF
TRBD1	NA	TRBV29-1	TRBJ1-2	TGCAGCTCTGGACAGGACTATGGCTACACCTTC	CSSGQDYGYTF
NA	NA	TRBV29-1	TRBJ2-1	TGCAGCGTTTCACTAACGGGGGTCCACAATGAGCAGTTCTTC	CSVSLTGVHNEQFF
NA	NA	TRBV6-1	TRBJ2-7	TGTGCCAGCTTGGGCGAGGGGTACGAGCAGTACTTC	CASLGEGYEQYF
NA	NA	TRBV2	TRBJ2-3	TGTGCCAGCAGCGGCGGGAACACAGATACGCAGTATTTT	CASSGGNTDTQYF
NA	NA	TRBV5-5	TRBJ2-1	TGTGCCAGCAGCGGAGTTGTCGGGGGCCTCGTCTACAATGAGCAGTTCTTC	CASSGVVGGLVYNEQFF
TRBD1	NA	TRBV5-5	TRBJ2-4	TGTGCCAGCAGCTTCGGGACAGGGGGAGGCAAAAACATTCAGTACTTC	CASSFGTGGGKNIQYF
NA	NA	TRBV4-3	TRBJ1-4	TGCGCCAGCAGCCAAGATGGCGGACCAAAACTGTTTTTT	CASSQDGGPKLFF
NA	NA	TRBV6-4	TRBJ2-3	TGTGCCAACAGTGGAACAGCGAGGAGCACAGATACGCAGTATTTT	CANSGTARSTDTQYF
NA	NA	TRBV27	TRBJ1-1	TGTGCCAGCAGTCCCGGAAGAGGCGCTGAAGCTTTCTTT	CASSPGRGAEAFF
TRBD1	NA	TRBV5-1	TRBJ1-2	TGCGCCAGCAGCCTGGACAGGGGGGCTGGCTACACCTTC	CASSLDRGAGYTF
TRBD1	once	TRBV6-1	TRBJ2-7	TGTGCCAGCAGTGAGGTAACCTCCGGGACAGTCACCTACGAGCAGTACTTC	CASSEVTSGTVTYEQYF
NA	NA	TRBV28	TRBJ2-3	TGTGCCAGCACCTCTGGGTCCTCGGGGATAGTGCAGTATTTT	CASTSGSSGIVQYF
NA	NA	TRBV11-2	TRBJ2-3	TGCGGTTACAGGGAAGTTGGCACAGATACGCAGTATTTT	CGYREVGTDTQYF
NA	NA	TRBV28	TRBJ2-4	TGTGCCAGCAGACCAGGGGGGAACATTCAGTACTTC	CASRPGGNIQYF
NA	NA	TRBV25-1	TRBJ1-6	TGTGCCAGCAGTGAATTCAGGGTATCCTATAATTCACCCCTCCACTTT	CASSEFRVSYNSPLHF
NA	few	TRBV29-1	TRBJ2-4	TGCAGCGTTGAAGATTGGGGTGGGGGTTCGGCCAAAAACATTCAGTACTTC	CSVEDWGGGSAKNIQYF
NA	NA	TRBV7-3	TRBJ1-1	TGTGCCAGCAGCTTATATGGGGGGAAGAACACTGAAGCTTTCTTT	CASSLYGGKNTEAFF
NA	NA	TRBV7-3	TRBJ2-1	TGTGCCAGCAGCTTGACCTTAGTCGGGCTTCTCAATGAGCAGTTCTTC	CASSLTLVGLLNEQFF
TRBD1	few	TRBV29-1	TRBJ2-3	TGCAGCGTTGGAGGACAGGGGGTGACAGATACGCAGTATTTT	CSVGGQGVTDTQYF
NA	once	TRBV5-1	TRBJ2-3	TGCGCCAGCGCAGGAGAAAGCTCCGGTAGATTCACAGATACGCAGTATTTT	CASAGESSGRFTDTQYF
TRBD2	NA	TRBV24-1	TRBJ2-1	TGTGCCACCCGCGGAATAGCGGGGGGCGAAAAGCAGTTCTTC	CATRGIAGGEKQFF
TRBD2	NA	TRBV7-3	TRBJ2-1	TGTGCCAGCAGCTCCGTATGGACTAGCGTCGATGAGCAGTTCTTC	CASSSVWTSVDEQFF
NA	NA	TRBV9	TRBJ2-7	TGTGCCAGCAGCGTAGATCTAGGGGCATCCTACGAGCAGTACTTC	CASSVDLGASYEQYF
TRBD1	NA	TRBV9	TRBJ2-1	TGTGCCAGCAGCCTGACCGGGACAGGGGCCCATGAGCAGTTCTTC	CASSLTGTGAHEQFF
TRBD1	NA	TRBV29-1	TRBJ2-7	TGCAGCGTGGCAGACAGGGGGCATAGGGACGAGCAGTACTTC	CSVADRGHRDEQYF
NA	few	TRBV14	TRBJ2-7	TGTGCCAGCAACCAAGAGGCCCTCACCGAGCAGTACTTC	CASNQEALTEQYF
TRBD1	NA	TRBV6-2/TRBV6-3	TRBJ2-4	TGTGCCAGCAGTCTGAGTGGGACAGCGATCATTCAGTACTTC	CASSLSGTAIIQYF
NA	NA	TRBV5-1	TRBJ1-1	TGCGCCAGCTGTCCGGGACCCGGGGATGCTGAAGCTTTCTTT	CASCPGPGDAEAFF
NA	NA	TRBV28	TRBJ2-7	TGTGCCAGCAGTTTAACGACATCGGGCCACGAGCAGTACTTC	CASSLTTSGHEQYF
TRBD1	NA	TRBV20-1	TRBJ1-6	TGCACCGCCCGGGGGACAGCTTCACCCCTCCACTTT	CTARGTASPLHF
NA	few	TRBV7-2	TRBJ1-1	TGTGCCAGCAGCTTAGAACGGAGATCTGAAGCTTTCTTT	CASSLERRSEAFF
NA	NA	TRBV7-2	TRBJ2-7	TGTGCCAGCAGCCTAACCCGGGATCCCCTCTACGAGCAGTACTTC	CASSLTRDPLYEQYF
NA	NA	TRBV4-3	TRBJ2-1	TGCGCCAGCAGCCCTGTCCCAGCCAGTGAGCAGTTCTTC	CASSPVPASEQFF
NA	NA	TRBV6-5	TRBJ2-7	TGTGCCAGCAGTTACTCGGGGTTCGAGCAGTACTTC	CASSYSGFEQYF
NA	NA	TRBV10-3	TRBJ2-5	TGTGCCATCGTCCCTTATTGGGAGACCCAGTACTTC	CAIVPYWETQYF
TRBD1	NA	TRBV29-1	TRBJ2-5	TGCAGCGTGACCCCGACAGGGCACCAAGAGACCCAGTACTTC	CSVTPTGHQETQYF
TRBD2	NA	TRBV27	TRBJ2-7	TGTGCCAGCAGTCCCGGACTAGATTTTTACGAGCAGTACTTC	CASSPGLDFYEQYF
NA	NA	TRBV29-1	TRBJ2-1	TGCAGCGTAGGGGTTGGGGCAGGTGGCGATGAGCAGTTCTTC	CSVGVGAGGDEQFF
NA	NA	TRBV20-1	TRBJ1-2	TGCAGTGCGACCAACCCGCCCGGGACTAGCGGGGGGCAGGGCTATGGCTACACCTTC	CSATNPPGTSGGQGYGYTF
TRBD1	NA	TRBV7-2	TRBJ1-2	TGTGCCAGCAGCCCCCGGGACAGCCCTAACTATGGCTACACCTTC	CASSPRDSPNYGYTF
NA	NA	TRBV15	TRBJ2-5	TGTGCCACCAGCAGAGTGGTGGGAACAGAAGAGACCCAGTACTTC	CATSRVVGTEETQYF
TRBD1	NA	TRBV5-5	TRBJ1-5	TGTGCCAGCAGCTTGCGGGACAGGGTAGATCAGCCCCAGCATTTT	CASSLRDRVDQPQHF
NA	NA	TRBV5-6	TRBJ2-7	TGTGCCAGCACCCTTTTGGCAGGGTGGTTCTCCTACGAGCAGTACTTC	CASTLLAGWFSYEQYF
TRBD2	NA	TRBV13	TRBJ2-1	TGTGCCAGCAGCGAGACTAGCGGGGGCCAGGGGAATGAGCAGTTCTTC	CASSETSGGQGNEQFF
NA	few	TRBV6-2/TRBV6-3	TRBJ2-4	TGTGCCAGCAGTAACCGGACGGGAATTCAGTACTTC	CASSNRTGIQYF
TRBD2	few	TRBV29-1	TRBJ2-1	TGCAGCGTGGGGACTAGCGGCTACAATGAGCAGTTCTTC	CSVGTSGYNEQFF
TRBD2	few	TRBV7-2	TRBJ2-5	TGTGCCAGCAGCCTCCTGGGTACCGGGGGGGAGACCCAGTACTTC	CASSLLGTGGETQYF
NA	few	TRBV5-5	TRBJ1-1	TGTGCCAGCAGCTTGATCTCAGGGCGTGACACTGAAGCTTTCTTT	CASSLISGRDTEAFF
TRBD1	NA	TRBV12-3/TRBV12-4	TRBJ2-3	TGTGCCAGCAGTCTCTTGGGACAGCTACATGCAGATACGCAGTATTTT	CASSLLGQLHADTQYF
TRBD2	NA	TRBV5-1	TRBJ2-1	TGCGCCAGCAGCTTGAGGCCTAGCGGGGGCCCCTACAATGAGCAGTTCTTC	CASSLRPSGGPYNEQFF
NA	NA	TRBV7-2	TRBJ1-1	TGTGCCAGCAGCCGCCCACGGGCCCATCAGAGGGACACTGAAGCTTTCTTT	CASSRPRAHQRDTEAFF
NA	NA	TRBV6-5	TRBJ2-1	TGTGCCAGCAGTTTGGGGGTGTTGAATGAGCAGTTCTTC	CASSLGVLNEQFF
NA	NA	TRBV7-3	TRBJ2-3	TGTGCCAGCAGCTTATCAGGGGCGGAGGATACGCAGTATTTT	CASSLSGAEDTQYF
TRBD1	NA	TRBV5-1	TRBJ2-3	TGCGCCAGCACTAACCCCGGGGGACAGGGGTTTGAAGATACGCAGTATTTT	CASTNPGGQGFEDTQYF
TRBD2	NA	TRBV9	TRBJ2-4	TGTGCCAGCAGCGTAGCGGCTAGCGGGGCCAAAAACATTCAGTACTTC	CASSVAASGAKNIQYF
NA	few	TRBV3-1	TRBJ1-1	TGTGCCAGCAGCCAAGAGGGGGCACGGAACACTGAAGCTTTCTTT	CASSQEGARNTEAFF